This TCR beta chain comes out of a study of T cell responses to AZD1222 COVID-19 vaccine. Findings of the study overall: Clonal diversity may have been underestimated in mostly white British donors.

This table comes from immunoSEQ multiplex PCR, and its TCRdb copy is limited to in-frame clones, with some not included. The data contain over 120,000 clones, 86% of them singletons. Analyses pooled second doses at about 4 or about 12 weeks. Germline V gene lookup returns CDR1 LNHDA and CDR2 SQIVND (reference sequence). The length of the CDR3 is 14 residues. Trimming stripped 4 bases from V and 5 bases from J, with 14 bases between. About this clone: What it binds is unknown.

This receptor was obtained from an adult who received the AZD1222 COVID-19 vaccine. The starting material was peripheral blood, obtained 28 days after the second AZD1222 dose. The chain combines TRBV19 with TRBJ1-2, with D perhaps matching TRBD1 (5 bases). CDR3 region: CASSNRGNRYGYTF. The DNA for the CDR3 is TGTGCCAGTAGTAACCGGGGGAATAGGTATGGCTACACCTTC.